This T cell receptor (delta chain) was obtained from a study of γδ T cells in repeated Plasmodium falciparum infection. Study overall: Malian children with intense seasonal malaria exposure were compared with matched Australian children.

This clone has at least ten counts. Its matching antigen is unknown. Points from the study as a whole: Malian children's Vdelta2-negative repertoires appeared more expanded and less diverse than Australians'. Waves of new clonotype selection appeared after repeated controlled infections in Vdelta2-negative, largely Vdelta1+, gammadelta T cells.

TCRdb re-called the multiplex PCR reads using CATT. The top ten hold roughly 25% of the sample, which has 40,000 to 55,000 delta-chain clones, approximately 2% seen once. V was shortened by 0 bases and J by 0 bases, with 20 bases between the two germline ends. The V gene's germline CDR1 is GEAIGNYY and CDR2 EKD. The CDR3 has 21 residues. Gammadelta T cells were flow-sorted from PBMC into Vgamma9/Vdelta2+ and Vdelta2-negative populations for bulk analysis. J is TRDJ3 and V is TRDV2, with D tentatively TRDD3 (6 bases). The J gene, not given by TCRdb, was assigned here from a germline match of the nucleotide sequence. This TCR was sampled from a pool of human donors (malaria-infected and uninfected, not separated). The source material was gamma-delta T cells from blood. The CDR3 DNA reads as TGTGCCTGTGACACCGTTGGGGGGAGGGTATGGAGCTCCTGGGACACCCGACAGATGTTTTTC. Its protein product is CACDTVGGRVWSSWDTRQMFF.